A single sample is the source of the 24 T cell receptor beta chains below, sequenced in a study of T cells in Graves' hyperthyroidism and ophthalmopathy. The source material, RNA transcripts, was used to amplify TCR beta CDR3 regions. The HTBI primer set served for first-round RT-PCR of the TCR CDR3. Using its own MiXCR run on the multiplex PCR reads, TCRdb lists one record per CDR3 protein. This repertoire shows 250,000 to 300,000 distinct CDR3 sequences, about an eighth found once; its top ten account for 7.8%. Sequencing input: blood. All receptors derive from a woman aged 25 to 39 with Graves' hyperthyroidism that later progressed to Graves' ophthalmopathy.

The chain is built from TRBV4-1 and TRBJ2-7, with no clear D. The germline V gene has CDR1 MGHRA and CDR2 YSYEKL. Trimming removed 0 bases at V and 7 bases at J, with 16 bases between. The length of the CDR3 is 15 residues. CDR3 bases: TGCGCCAGCAGCCAAGATCGCGGATTTTTACGGGAGCAGTACTTC. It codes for CASSQDRGFLREQYF.

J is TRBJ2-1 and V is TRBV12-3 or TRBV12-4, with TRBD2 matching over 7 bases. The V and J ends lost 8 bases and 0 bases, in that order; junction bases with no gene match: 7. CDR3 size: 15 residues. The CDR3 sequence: CASPTGGSSYNEQFF. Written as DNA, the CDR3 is TGTGCCAGCCCTACGGGGGGAAGCTCCTACAATGAGCAGTTCTTC.

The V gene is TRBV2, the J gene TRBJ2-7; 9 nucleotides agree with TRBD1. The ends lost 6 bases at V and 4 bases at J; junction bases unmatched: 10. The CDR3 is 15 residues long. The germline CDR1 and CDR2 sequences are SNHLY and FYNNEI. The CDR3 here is CASSLGTGLGYEQYF. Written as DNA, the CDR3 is TGTGCCAGCAGCCTGGGGACAGGGTTGGGATACGAGCAGTACTTC.

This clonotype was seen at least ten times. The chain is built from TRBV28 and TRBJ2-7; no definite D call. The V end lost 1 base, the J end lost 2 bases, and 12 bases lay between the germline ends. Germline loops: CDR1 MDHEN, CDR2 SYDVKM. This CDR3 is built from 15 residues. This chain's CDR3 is CASSLSGPSAYEQYF. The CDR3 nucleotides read TGTGCCAGCAGTTTATCTGGACCATCCGCCTACGAGCAGTACTTC.

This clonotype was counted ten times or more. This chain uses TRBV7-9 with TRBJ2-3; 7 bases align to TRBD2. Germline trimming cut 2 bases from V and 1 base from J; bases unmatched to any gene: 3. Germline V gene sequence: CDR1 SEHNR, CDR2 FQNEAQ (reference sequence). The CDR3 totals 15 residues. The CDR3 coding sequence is TGTGCCAGCAGCTTAACGGCGGGAGGCACAGATACGCAGTATTTT. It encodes CASSLTAGGTDTQYF.

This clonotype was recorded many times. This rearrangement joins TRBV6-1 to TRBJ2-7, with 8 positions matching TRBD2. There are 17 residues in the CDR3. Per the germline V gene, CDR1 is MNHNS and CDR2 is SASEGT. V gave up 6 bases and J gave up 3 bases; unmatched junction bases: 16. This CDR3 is CASSPRGAGAEDYEQYF. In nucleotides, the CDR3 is TGTGCCAGCAGCCCCCGGGGAGCGGGAGCGGAAGACTACGAGCAGTACTTC.

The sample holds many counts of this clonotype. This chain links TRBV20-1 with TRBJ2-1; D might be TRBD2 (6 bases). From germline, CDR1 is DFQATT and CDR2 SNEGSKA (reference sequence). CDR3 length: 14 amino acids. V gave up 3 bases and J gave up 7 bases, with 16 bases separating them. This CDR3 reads CSARSETSQNEQFF. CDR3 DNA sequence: TGCAGTGCTAGGTCGGAGACTAGTCAAAATGAGCAGTTCTTC.

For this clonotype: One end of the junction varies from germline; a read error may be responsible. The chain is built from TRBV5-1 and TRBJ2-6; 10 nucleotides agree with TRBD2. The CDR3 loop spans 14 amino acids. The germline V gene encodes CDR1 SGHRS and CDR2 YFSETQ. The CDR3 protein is CASSLAPSGSHSAF. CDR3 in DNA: TGCGCCAGCAGCTTGGCCCCTAGCGGGAGCCACTCGGCTTTC.

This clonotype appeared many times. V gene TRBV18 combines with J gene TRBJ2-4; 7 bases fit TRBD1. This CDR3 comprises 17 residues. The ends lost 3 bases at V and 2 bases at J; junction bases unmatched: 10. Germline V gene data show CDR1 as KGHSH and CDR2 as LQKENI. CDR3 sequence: CASSPSGTAITKNIQYF. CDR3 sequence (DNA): TGTGCCAGCTCACCCTCCGGGACAGCTATTACCAAAAACATTCAGTACTTC. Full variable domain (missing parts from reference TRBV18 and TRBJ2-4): NAGVMQNPRHLVRRRGQEARLRCSPMKGHSHVYWYRQLPEEGLKFMVYLQKENIIDESGMPKERFSAEFPKEGPSILRIQQVVRGDSAAYFCASSPSGTAITKNIQYFGAGTRLSVL.

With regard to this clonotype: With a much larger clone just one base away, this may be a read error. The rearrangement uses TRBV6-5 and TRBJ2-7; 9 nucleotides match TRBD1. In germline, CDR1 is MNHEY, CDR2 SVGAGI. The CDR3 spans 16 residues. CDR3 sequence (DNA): TGTGCCAGCAGTTACTCCACTTCCGGGACAGGGAGCGAGCAGTGCTTC. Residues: CASSYSTSGTGSEQCF.

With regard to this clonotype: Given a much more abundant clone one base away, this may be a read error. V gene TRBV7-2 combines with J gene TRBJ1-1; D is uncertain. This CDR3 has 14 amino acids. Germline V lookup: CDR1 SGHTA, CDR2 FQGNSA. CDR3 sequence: CASSLARMNAEAFF. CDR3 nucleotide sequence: TGTGCCAGCAGCTTAGCGCGGATGAACGCTGAAGCTTTCTTT.

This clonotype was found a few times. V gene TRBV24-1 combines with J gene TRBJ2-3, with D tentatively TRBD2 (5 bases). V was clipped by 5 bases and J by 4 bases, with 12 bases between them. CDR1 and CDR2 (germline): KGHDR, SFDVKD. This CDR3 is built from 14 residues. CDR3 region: CATSAQEVADTQYF. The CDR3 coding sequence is TGTGCCACCAGTGCTCAGGAGGTGGCAGATACGCAGTATTTT.

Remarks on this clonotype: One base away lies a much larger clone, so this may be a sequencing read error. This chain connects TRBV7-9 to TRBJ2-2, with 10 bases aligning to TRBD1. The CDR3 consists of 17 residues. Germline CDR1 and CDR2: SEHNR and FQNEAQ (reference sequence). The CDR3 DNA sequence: TGTGCCAGCAGCTTAAAGACAGGGGGCCGTAACACCGGGGAGCCGTTTTTT. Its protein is CASSLKTGGRNTGEPFF.

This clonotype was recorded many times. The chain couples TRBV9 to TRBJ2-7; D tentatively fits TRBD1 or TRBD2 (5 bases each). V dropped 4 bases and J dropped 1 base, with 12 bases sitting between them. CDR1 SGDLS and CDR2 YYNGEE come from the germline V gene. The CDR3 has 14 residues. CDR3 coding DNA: TGTGCCAGCAGCCCCCGGGACGCTTCCTACGAGCAGTACTTC. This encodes CASSPRDASYEQYF.

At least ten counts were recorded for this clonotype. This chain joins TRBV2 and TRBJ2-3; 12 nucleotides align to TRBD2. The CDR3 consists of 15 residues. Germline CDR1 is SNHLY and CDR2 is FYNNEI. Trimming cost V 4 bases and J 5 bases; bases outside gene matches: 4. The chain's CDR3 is CASSGASGGEDTQYF. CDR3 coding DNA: TGTGCCAGCAGTGGAGCTAGCGGGGGGGAAGATACGCAGTATTTT. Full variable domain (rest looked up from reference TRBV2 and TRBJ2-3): EPEVTQTPSHQVTQMGQEVILRCVPISNHLYFYWYRQILGQKVEFLVSFYNNEISEKSEIFDDQFSVERPDGSNFTLKIRSTKLEDSAMYFCASSGASGGEDTQYFGPGTRLTVL.

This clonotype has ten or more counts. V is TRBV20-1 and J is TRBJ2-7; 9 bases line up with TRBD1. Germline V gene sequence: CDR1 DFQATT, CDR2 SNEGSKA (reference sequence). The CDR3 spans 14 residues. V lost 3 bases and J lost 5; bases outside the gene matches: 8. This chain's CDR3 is CSASLRDRAHEQYF. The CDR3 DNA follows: TGCAGTGCTAGCCTACGGGACAGGGCCCACGAGCAGTACTTC.

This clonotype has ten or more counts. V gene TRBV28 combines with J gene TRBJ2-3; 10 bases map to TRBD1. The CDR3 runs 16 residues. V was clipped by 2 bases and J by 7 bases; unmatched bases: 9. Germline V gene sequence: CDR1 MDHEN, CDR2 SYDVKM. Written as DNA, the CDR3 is TGTGCCAGCAGTTTACTTAGGACAGGGGGTCTGAATACGCAGTATTTT. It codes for CASSLLRTGGLNTQYF.

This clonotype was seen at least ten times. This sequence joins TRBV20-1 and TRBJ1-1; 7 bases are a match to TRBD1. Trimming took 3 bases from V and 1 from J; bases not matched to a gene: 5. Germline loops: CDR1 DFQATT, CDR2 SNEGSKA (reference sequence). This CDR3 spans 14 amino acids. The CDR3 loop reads CSASGTGANTEAFF. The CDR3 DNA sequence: TGCAGTGCTAGTGGCACAGGGGCGAACACTGAAGCTTTCTTT.

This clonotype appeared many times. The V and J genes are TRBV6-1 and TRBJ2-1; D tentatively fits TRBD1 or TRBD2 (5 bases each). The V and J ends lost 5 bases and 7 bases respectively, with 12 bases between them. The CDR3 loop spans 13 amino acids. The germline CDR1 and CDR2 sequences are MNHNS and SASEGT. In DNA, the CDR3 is TGTGCCAGCAGTCCCGGGACCTTGAATGAGCAGTTCTTC. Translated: CASSPGTLNEQFF.

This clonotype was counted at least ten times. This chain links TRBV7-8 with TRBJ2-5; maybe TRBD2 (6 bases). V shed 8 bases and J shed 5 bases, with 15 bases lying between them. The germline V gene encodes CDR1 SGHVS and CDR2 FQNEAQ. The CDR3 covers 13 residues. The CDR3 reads CASRTGLKETQYF. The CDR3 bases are TGTGCCAGCCGGACGGGACTTAAGGAGACCCAGTACTTC.

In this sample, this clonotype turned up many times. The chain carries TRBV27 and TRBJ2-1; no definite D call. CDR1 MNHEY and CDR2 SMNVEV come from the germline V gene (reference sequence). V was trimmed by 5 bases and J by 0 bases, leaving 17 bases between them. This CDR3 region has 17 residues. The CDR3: CASSLRSNSISYNEQFF. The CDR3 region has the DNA TGTGCCAGCAGTCTTAGATCCAATTCAATCTCCTACAATGAGCAGTTCTTC.

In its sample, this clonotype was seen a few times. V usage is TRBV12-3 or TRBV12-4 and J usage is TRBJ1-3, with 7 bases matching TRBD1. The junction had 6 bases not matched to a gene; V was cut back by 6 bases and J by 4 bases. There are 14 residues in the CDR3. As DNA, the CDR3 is TGTGCCAGCAGGACAGGGTCGGGGGGAAACACCATATATTTT. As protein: CASRTGSGGNTIYF.

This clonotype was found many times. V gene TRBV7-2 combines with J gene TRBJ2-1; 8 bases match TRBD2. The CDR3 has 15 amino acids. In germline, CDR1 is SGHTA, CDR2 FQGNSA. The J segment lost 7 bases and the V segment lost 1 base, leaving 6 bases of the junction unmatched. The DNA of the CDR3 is TGTGCCAGCAGCTTAGGACTAGCGACCGGTAATGAGCAGTTCTTC. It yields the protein CASSLGLATGNEQFF.

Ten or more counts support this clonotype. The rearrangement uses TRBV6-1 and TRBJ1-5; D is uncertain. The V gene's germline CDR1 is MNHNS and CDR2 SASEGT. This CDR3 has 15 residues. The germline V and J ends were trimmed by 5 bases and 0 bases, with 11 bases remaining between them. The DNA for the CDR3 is TGTGCCAGCAGTCAGGTTGGCACTAGCAATCAGCCCCAGCATTTT. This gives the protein CASSQVGTSNQPQHF.